Reported below is one TCR beta chain. Its target is unknown. The data stem from a study of shared clonotypes between healthy human individuals. TCRdb's copy holds only in-frame clones and misses some; the assay was immunoSEQ multiplex PCR. The table has 2,500,000 or so clones, 92% seen once. Germline-derived CDR1 and CDR2 are GTSNPN and SVGIG (reference sequence). The CDR3 is made up of 14 amino acids. With V trimmed by 7 bases and J by 7 bases, 12 bases remained unmatched. Points from the study as a whole: Generally, estimated richness proved larger in naive subsets than it did in memory subsets. Generation probabilities of non-shared clonotypes were lower (relative to those shared by all four donors). The sharing of 4.5% to 5% of naive CD4 clonotypes was seen across a few donors. Tissue TCR repertoires likely differ from these blood-only repertoires.

Source material: naive CD4+ T cells from PBMCs. Indicated subset: CD45RA+ positively selected. This chain connects TRBV30 to TRBJ2-3, with 9 bases identical to TRBD1. This receptor was taken from a man aged 18 to 30 in good health. Some clones in this sample may be carry-over from other donors' samples. The CDR3 DNA sequence: TGTGCCTCTAGACTACAGGGGGCATCTCATACGCAGTATTTT. It translates to CASRLQGASHTQYF.